This T cell receptor beta chain was sequenced during a study of T-cell reconstitution after alpha-beta-depleted transplantation in children. This clonotype has at least ten counts. The CDR3 length is 14 residues. V gave up 7 bases and J gave up 0 bases, with 10 bases separating them. Unique molecular identifiers were incorporated when the TCRbeta library was constructed. TCRdb re-called the PCR reads through MiXCR, storing one row per CDR3 protein. The data show 190,000 or so distinct CDR3 sequences, 13% to 15% seen once. This sequence originates from a human donor who donated a stem cell graft to a child with acute lymphoblastic leukemia. This chain links TRBV12-3 or TRBV12-4 with TRBJ2-1; no clear D. Sequenced material: PBMCs from the stem cell graft donor, taken from the stem cell graft. CDR3 nucleotides: TGTGCCAGCAAAGTCACGAGCTCCTACAATGAGCAGTTCTTC. Its protein product is CASKVTSSYNEQFF.